The source of this TCR beta chain is a study of blood T cells in healthy people across ages. The CDR3 runs 14 residues. Germline V gene sequence: CDR1 MNHEY, CDR2 SVGAGI. Trimming pared 2 bases from V and 5 bases from J, leaving 12 bases between. With a J-beta primer mix and a sample-barcoded 5' primer, a second PCR ran roughly 6 to 11 cycles. A template-switch adaptor that had 12 random nucleotides put a tag on each cDNA molecule. TCRdb re-analysed the 5' RACE reads in MiXCR, keeping a single row per CDR3 protein. The sample records about 670,000 distinct CDR3 sequences, 52% being singletons. This receptor was taken from a woman aged 80 or over in good health. This chain connects TRBV6-5 to TRBJ2-5, with D unresolved. Sequences were obtained from blood. CDR3: CASSYHGLGETQYF. In nucleotides, the CDR3 is TGTGCCAGCAGTTACCATGGTTTAGGGGAGACCCAGTACTTC.